One T cell receptor beta chain is described in this entry. This sample is part of a study of blood T cell repertoires in COVID-19. Across the whole study: Whether acute or convalescent, the COVID-19 samples came from the United States, Italy and Spain. T cells, B-cell-depleted T cells, or PBMCs supplied cDNA or gDNA.

In the source study's methods: For nucleated cells, counts were estimated from reference gene primer amplification. The table came from immunoSEQ multiplex PCR; TCRdb's copy has only in-frame clones and leaves some out. V, J and clone size derive from that table, while D and trimming were established from the DNA sequence. The data show 100,000 to 150,000 clones, about 86% seen once. The sample was peripheral blood. The receptor comes from a woman between 45 and 60 years old with acute or convalescent COVID-19.

CDR3 sequence: CASSESGSGANVLTF. The CDR3 nucleotides are TGTGCCAGCAGCGAATCAGGGTCTGGGGCCAACGTCCTGACTTTC. This rearrangement joins TRBV5-4 to TRBJ2-6; TRBD1 might be the D (5 bases). The V end was cut by 4 bases, the J end by 1 base, with 9 bases between. CDR3 length equals 15 residues. Germline assignment: CDR1 SGHNT and CDR2 YYREEE (reference sequence).